The next 9 T cell receptor beta chains were all read from a single sample in a study of cytomegalovirus exposure and HLA in healthy donors. Primers: 60 Vbeta forward and 13 Jbeta reverse. The protocol was immunoSEQ multiplex PCR, while the TCRdb copy is restricted to in-frame clones and leaves out a portion. Its clone listing holds 100,000 to 150,000 clones. Sequenced: PBMCs. Every receptor here comes from a young man in good health and CMV-seronegative.

The J gene is TRBJ1-2, the V gene TRBV19, with no clear D. CDR1 and CDR2 from the germline V gene are LNHDA and SQIVND (reference sequence). Trimming took 7 bases from V and 8 from J, leaving 14 bases between them. The CDR3 loop spans 12 amino acids. CDR3 DNA sequence: TGTGCCAGTAAGGAGGATTCGGGAGGCTACACCTTC. Amino acid sequence: CASKEDSGGYTF.

This chain connects TRBV4-1 to TRBJ2-1; TRBD2 aligns across 7 bases. The CDR3 runs to 15 residues. Germline CDR1 is MGHRA and CDR2 is YSYEKL. Trimming at V came to 3 bases and at J to 7 bases, leaving 9 bases not matched to a gene. The CDR3 nucleotides read TGCGCCAGCAGCCAGTGGGGGGGAGGGGTGAATGAGCAGTTCTTC. Amino acids: CASSQWGGGVNEQFF.

V gene TRBV7-9 combines with J gene TRBJ1-2, with 7 bases that match TRBD1. This CDR3 has 14 amino acids. The germline V gene has CDR1 SEHNR and CDR2 FQNEAQ (reference sequence). Unmatched junction bases numbered 6, after V lost 5 bases and J lost 3 bases. The CDR3 reads CASSGQGVHYGYTF. Written as DNA, the CDR3 is TGTGCCAGCAGCGGGCAGGGGGTCCACTATGGCTACACCTTC.

This chain joins TRBV5-6 and TRBJ1-2, with D possibly being TRBD1 (5 bases). Trimming took 6 bases from V and 4 from J, leaving 13 bases between them. This CDR3 region has 13 residues. Germline CDR1 reads SGHDT; CDR2 reads YYEEEE. The CDR3 DNA sequence: TGTGCCAGCATCATCCAGGGCCTCTATGGCTACACCTTC. Translating gives CASIIQGLYGYTF.

In DNA, the CDR3 is TGCGCCAGCAGTCCCGGGACAGGGTGGGATCAGCCCCAGCATTTT. Translated: CASSPGTGWDQPQHF. The chain employs TRBV10-2 and TRBJ1-5; TRBD1 matches at 9 bases. CDR3 length equals 15 residues. With 5 bases clipped from V and 5 bases from J, the junction kept 7 bases outside the gene matches. Germline V gene data show CDR1 as WSHSY and CDR2 as SAAADI.

The gene calls are TRBV9 and TRBJ2-5; D ambiguous. The tail of the sequence fits TRBJ2-7 better, so the J call may be wrong. Germline V gene data show CDR1 as SGDLS and CDR2 as YYNGEE. This CDR3 is 15 amino acids long. CDR3 in DNA: TGTGCCAGCAGCGTATCAGGTCAGGCTACCTACGAGCAGTACTTC. This codes for CASSVSGQATYEQYF.

The gene calls are TRBV6-4 and TRBJ2-3; 7 positions agree with TRBD2. CDR1 and CDR2 from the germline V gene are MRHNA and SNTAGT. The CDR3 covers 15 residues. V lost 3 bases and J lost 5; bases outside the gene matches: 8. CDR3 in amino acids: CASSEGAGERDTQYF. The DNA of the CDR3 is TGTGCCAGCAGTGAAGGGGCGGGAGAAAGAGATACGCAGTATTTT.

The chain is built from TRBV2 and TRBJ2-7; the D gene is possibly TRBD2 (7 bases). CDR1 SNHLY and CDR2 FYNNEI come from the germline V gene. Trimming removed 8 bases at V and 3 bases at J, with 14 bases between. The length of the CDR3 is 13 residues. The CDR3 DNA sequence: TGTGCCAGCGGGGGGGGCGATCGCTACGAGCAGTACTTC. Amino acids: CASGGGDRYEQYF.

The rearrangement joins TRBV25-1 to TRBJ2-3, with a tentative D call TRBD2 (5 bases). This CDR3 spans 14 amino acids. CDR1 MGHDK and CDR2 SYGVNS come from the germline V gene. V was shortened by 7 bases and J by 1 base, with 12 bases between the two germline ends. Here the CDR3 DNA reads TGTGCCAGCAAAGTGGGTAGCGGCACAGATACGCAGTATTTT. Translated: CASKVGSGTDTQYF.